This TCR beta chain was obtained from a study of cytomegalovirus exposure and HLA in healthy donors. Whole-study results and caveats: The authors confirmed in vitro that a few CMV-associated chains were specific for CMV antigens. Researchers catalogued 164 TCR beta chains as cytomegalovirus-associated. Rarity characterized most TCR sequences, yet some public TCRs appeared in many donors.

The V end was cut by 0 bases, the J end by 5 bases, with 8 bases between. CDR3 size: 13 residues. Germline assignment: CDR1 KGHSY and CDR2 FQNENV. This clone occurred once. Its specificity is not known. This table comes from immunoSEQ multiplex PCR, and its TCRdb copy is limited to in-frame clones, with some not included. The sample has about 190,000 clones, about 80% seen once. Input material: PBMCs. The V gene is TRBV16, the J gene TRBJ2-7; D remains ambiguous. The source is a man between 18 and 29 years old in good health and CMV-seropositive. CDR3 sequence reads: CASSQSGRNEQYF. The CDR3 nucleotides read TGTGCCAGCAGCCAATCGGGCAGGAACGAGCAGTACTTC. The full variable domain, with the rest looked up from reference TRBV16 and TRBJ2-7, is GEEVAQTPKHLVRGEGQKAKLYCAPIKGHSYVFWYQQVLKNEFKFLISFQNENVFDETGMPKERFSAKCLPNSPCSLEIQATKLEDSAVYFCASSQSGRNEQYFGPGTRLTVT.